The 9 T cell receptor beta chains listed next were all sequenced from one sample in a study of blood T cell repertoires in COVID-19. Clones were read by immunoSEQ multiplex PCR, and TCRdb kept only the in-frame ones, dropping some. This sample yields about 120,000 clones, of which about 85% are seen a single time; approximately 10% belongs to the top ten. Sequencing input: peripheral blood. The receptors derive from an elderly man with acute or convalescent COVID-19.

This CDR3 reads CASSVTGRDEKLFF. CDR3 DNA: TGTGCCAGTAGTGTGACAGGGCGCGATGAAAAACTGTTTTTT. The chain joins TRBV19 to TRBJ1-4; TRBD1 agrees at 7 bases. CDR3 length: 14 residues. J gave up 6 bases and V 5 bases, and 6 bases lay outside the gene matches. Germline CDR1 reads LNHDA; CDR2 reads SQIVND (reference sequence).

This chain uses TRBV5-1 with TRBJ2-4, with TRBD1 matching over 7 bases. Germline CDR1 SGHRS, CDR2 YFSETQ. V lost 0 bases and J lost 4; bases outside the gene matches: 4. The CDR3 totals 15 residues. CDR3 region: CASSLAPGQKNIQYF. The DNA of the CDR3 is TGCGCCAGCAGCTTGGCTCCGGGACAGAAAAACATTCAGTACTTC.

This clone was seen a few times. Here the CDR3 DNA reads TGTGCCAGCAGCAGACCGGGACAGGGCTCCTACGAGCAGTACTTC. As protein: CASSRPGQGSYEQYF. The V and J genes are TRBV6-5 and TRBJ2-7; 9 bases map to TRBD1. The V gene end was trimmed by 6 bases and the J gene end by 0 bases; junction bases not matched to a gene: 6. Germline CDR1 and CDR2: MNHEY and SVGAGI. The CDR3 runs to 15 residues.

CDR3 sequence reads: CASSFSWREGRIGELFF. CDR3 bases: TGTGCCAGTAGTTTCTCCTGGCGGGAGGGGAGAATCGGGGAGCTGTTTTTT. This rearrangement joins TRBV19 to TRBJ2-2; TRBD2 aligns across 9 bases. Germline loops: CDR1 LNHDA, CDR2 SQIVND (reference sequence). The CDR3 sequence is 17 residues long. J gave up 7 bases and V 5 bases, and 14 bases lay outside the gene matches.

The V and J genes are TRBV7-2 and TRBJ2-7, with D maybe TRBD2 (6 bases). Trimming removed 8 bases at V and 0 bases at J, with 11 bases between. The germline V gene encodes CDR1 SGHTA and CDR2 FQGNSA. CDR3 length: 13 residues. CDR3 residues: CASVLAPSYEQYF. The DNA for the CDR3 is TGTGCCAGCGTCCTAGCGCCCTCCTACGAGCAGTACTTC.

The chain has TRBV5-1 and TRBJ1-1, with 8 positions matching TRBD1. The V gene's germline CDR1 is SGHRS and CDR2 YFSETQ. V gave up 4 bases and J gave up 5 bases; unmatched junction bases: 10. The CDR3 is 15 amino acids. The DNA of the CDR3 is TGCGCCAGCAGCCCCCGTGGGACAGGTACGACTGAAGCTTTCTTT. This gives the protein CASSPRGTGTTEAFF.

The chain couples TRBV28 to TRBJ2-2, with D unclear. Trimming pared 3 bases from V and 4 bases from J, leaving 6 bases between. Germline V gives CDR1 MDHEN, CDR2 SYDVKM. The CDR3 length is 13 residues. The CDR3 here is CASSFLGTGELFF. The CDR3 DNA sequence: TGTGCCAGCAGTTTTCTAGGCACCGGGGAGCTGTTTTTT.

The chain employs TRBV5-4 and TRBJ1-1; 10 bases are shared with TRBD1. The CDR3 loop spans 15 amino acids. V lost 3 bases to trimming and J lost 3 bases; unmatched junction nucleotides: 5. Germline loops: CDR1 SGHNT, CDR2 YYREEE (reference sequence). The CDR3 DNA sequence: TGTGCCAGCAGCTGGGGACAGGGGACTTACACTGAAGCTTTCTTT. Amino acids: CASSWGQGTYTEAFF.

This chain uses TRBV2 with TRBJ2-1, with D perhaps matching TRBD1 (7 bases). V lost 7 bases to trimming and J lost 2 bases, with 18 bases between them. The CDR3 covers 16 residues. Germline values: CDR1 SNHLY, CDR2 FYNNEI. CDR3 in DNA: TGTGCCAGCACCAAAACGGCAGGGGGGACCTACAATGAGCAGTTCTTC. Translating gives CASTKTAGGTYNEQFF.